The 2 T cell receptor beta chains below were found in one sample sequenced in a study of CD8 T cells in Susac syndrome. Random hexamers served to reverse transcribe roughly 0.45 to 1 ug RNA. Each CDR3 protein is one row after TCRdb ran MiXCR on the immunoSEQ multiplex PCR reads. The repertoire has just over 300,000 distinct CDR3 sequences, just over 90% of them found once; the top ten carry roughly 0.07%. Sequenced material: CD4+ T cells from PBMCs. The receptors come from a human donor with multiple sclerosis.

The chain links TRBV5-1 to TRBJ2-5; D remains unclear. Germline CDR1 reads SGHRS; CDR2 reads YFSETQ. Trimming took 2 bases from V and 3 from J, leaving 11 bases between them. This CDR3 region has 14 residues. The CDR3 sequence: CASSFGSGEETQYF. The CDR3 region has the DNA TGCGCCAGCAGCTTTGGGTCAGGAGAAGAGACCCAGTACTTC.

The rearrangement uses TRBV7-9 and TRBJ2-1; 15 bases align to TRBD2. Germline V gene data show CDR1 as SEHNR and CDR2 as FQNEAQ (reference sequence). The CDR3 has 19 residues. The V and J ends lost 6 bases and 3 bases, in that order; junction bases with no gene match: 12. The chain's CDR3 is CASSRILGLAGGIYNEQFF. DNA of the CDR3: TGTGCCAGCAGTCGGATACTGGGACTAGCGGGGGGAATCTACAATGAGCAGTTCTTC.